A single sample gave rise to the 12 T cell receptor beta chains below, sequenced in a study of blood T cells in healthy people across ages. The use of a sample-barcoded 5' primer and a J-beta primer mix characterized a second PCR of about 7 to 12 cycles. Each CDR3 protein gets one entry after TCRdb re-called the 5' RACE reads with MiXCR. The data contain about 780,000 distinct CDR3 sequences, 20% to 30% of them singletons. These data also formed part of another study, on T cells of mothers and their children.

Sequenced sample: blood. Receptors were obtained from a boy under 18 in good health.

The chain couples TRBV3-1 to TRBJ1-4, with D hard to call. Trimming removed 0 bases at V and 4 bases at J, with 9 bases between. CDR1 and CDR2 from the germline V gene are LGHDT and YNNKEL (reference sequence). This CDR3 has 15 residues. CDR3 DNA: TGTGCCAGCAGCCAAGACGACCGAGATAATGAAAAACTGTTTTTT. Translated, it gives CASSQDDRDNEKLFF.

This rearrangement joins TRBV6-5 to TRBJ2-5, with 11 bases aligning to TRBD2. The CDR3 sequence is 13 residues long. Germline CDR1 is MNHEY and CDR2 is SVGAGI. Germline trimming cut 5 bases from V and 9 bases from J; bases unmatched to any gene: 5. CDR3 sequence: CASSPSGGPPQYF. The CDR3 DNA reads TGTGCCAGCAGTCCTAGCGGGGGGCCTCCCCAGTACTTC.

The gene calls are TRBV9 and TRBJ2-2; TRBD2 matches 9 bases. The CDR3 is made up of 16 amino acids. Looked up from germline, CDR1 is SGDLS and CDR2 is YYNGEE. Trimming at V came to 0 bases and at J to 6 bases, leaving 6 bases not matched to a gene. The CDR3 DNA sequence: TGTGCCAGCAGCGTAGCCGTTCTAGCGGGGTCCGGGGAGCTGTTTTTT. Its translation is CASSVAVLAGSGELFF.

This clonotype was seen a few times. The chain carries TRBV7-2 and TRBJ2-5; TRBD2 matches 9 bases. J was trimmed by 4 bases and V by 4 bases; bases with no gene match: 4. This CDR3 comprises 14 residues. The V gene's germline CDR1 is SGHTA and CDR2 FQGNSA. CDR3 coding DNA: TGTGCCAGCAGCTCTAGCGGGGAGTCAGAGACCCAGTACTTC. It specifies CASSSSGESETQYF. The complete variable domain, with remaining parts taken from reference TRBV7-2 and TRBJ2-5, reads GAGVSQSPSNKVTEKGKDVELRCDPISGHTALYWYRQSLGQGLEFLIYFQGNSAPDKSGLPSDRFSAERTGGSVSTLTIQRTQQEDSAVYLCASSSSGESETQYFGPGTRLLVL.

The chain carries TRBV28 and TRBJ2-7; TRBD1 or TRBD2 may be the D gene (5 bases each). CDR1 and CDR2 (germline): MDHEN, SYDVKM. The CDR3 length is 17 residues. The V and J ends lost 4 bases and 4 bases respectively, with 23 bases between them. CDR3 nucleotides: TGTGCCAGCAGTTCGTGGGGCAGCATGAGCGGAACGTACGAGCAGTACTTC. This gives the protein CASSSWGSMSGTYEQYF.

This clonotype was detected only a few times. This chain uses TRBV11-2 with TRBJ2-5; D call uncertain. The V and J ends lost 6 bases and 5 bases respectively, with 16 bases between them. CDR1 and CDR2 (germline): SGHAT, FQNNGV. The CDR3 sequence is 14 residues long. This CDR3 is CASRRREERETQYF. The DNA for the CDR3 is TGTGCCAGCAGACGCCGAGAGGAGAGGGAGACCCAGTACTTC.

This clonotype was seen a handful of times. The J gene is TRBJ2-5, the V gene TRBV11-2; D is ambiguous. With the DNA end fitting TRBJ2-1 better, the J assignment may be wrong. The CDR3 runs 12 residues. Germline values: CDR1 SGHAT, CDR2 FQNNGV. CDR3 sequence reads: CASSLNANEQFF. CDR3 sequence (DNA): TGTGCCAGCAGCTTAAATGCCAATGAGCAGTTCTTC.

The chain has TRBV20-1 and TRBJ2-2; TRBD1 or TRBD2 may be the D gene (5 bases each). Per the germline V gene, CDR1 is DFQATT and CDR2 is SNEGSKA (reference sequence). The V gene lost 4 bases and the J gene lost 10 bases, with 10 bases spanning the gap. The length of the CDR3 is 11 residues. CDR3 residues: CSANRDLELFF. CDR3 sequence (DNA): TGCAGTGCTAACCGGGACCTGGAGCTGTTTTTT.

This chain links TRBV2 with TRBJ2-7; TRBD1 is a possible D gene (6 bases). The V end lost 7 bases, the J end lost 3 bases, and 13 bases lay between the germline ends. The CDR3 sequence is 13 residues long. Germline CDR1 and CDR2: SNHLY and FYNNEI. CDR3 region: CASNSQGNYEQYF. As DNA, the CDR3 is TGTGCCAGCAACTCTCAGGGGAACTACGAGCAGTACTTC.

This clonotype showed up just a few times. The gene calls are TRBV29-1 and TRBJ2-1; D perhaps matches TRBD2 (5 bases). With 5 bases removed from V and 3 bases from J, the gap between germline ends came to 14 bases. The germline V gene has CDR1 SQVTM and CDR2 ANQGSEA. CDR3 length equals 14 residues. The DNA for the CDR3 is TGCAGCGTTCCCCTTCAGCGGCGCTACAATGAGCAGTTCTTC. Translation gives CSVPLQRRYNEQFF.

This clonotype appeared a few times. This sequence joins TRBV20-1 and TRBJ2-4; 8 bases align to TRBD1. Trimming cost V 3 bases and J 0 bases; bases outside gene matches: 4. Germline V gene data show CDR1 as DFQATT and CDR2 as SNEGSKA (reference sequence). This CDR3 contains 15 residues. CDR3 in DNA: TGCAGTGCTAGGGGGGACAGGTTAGCCAAAAACATTCAGTACTTC. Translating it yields CSARGDRLAKNIQYF.

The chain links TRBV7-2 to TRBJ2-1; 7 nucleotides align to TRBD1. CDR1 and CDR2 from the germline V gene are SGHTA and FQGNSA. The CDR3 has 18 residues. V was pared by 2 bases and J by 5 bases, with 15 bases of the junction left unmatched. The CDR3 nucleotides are TGTGCCAGCAGCTTAAGAACCAGGGGGATTGAAAGTAACAATGAGCAGTTCTTC. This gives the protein CASSLRTRGIESNNEQFF.